These 8 T cell receptor beta chains were sequenced from one sample in a study of cytomegalovirus exposure and HLA in healthy donors. It was with 60 Vbeta and 13 Jbeta primers that the PCR ran. The assay was immunoSEQ multiplex PCR, and TCRdb's table has in-frame clones only and misses some. This repertoire shows about 140,000 clones, around three quarters found once; its top ten account for more than 0.75%. Sequences were obtained from PBMCs. The receptor source for this set is a young man in good health and CMV-seronegative.

The chain combines TRBV2 with TRBJ1-2; 7 bases map to TRBD1. With V trimmed by 4 bases and J by 2 bases, 4 bases remained unmatched. The CDR3 runs 14 residues. In germline, CDR1 is SNHLY, CDR2 FYNNEI. The CDR3 nucleotides are TGTGCCAGCAGTGTCGAACAGGGGAACTATGGCTACACCTTC. This codes for CASSVEQGNYGYTF.

This clone was found once. This rearrangement joins TRBV6-5 to TRBJ1-1; tentatively, D is TRBD1 (6 bases). CDR1 is MNHEY and CDR2 is SVGAGI in the germline V gene. This CDR3 contains 13 residues. V gave up 5 bases and J gave up 6 bases, with 13 bases separating them. CDR3 sequence reads: CASSGTPQAEAFF. CDR3 nucleotide sequence: TGTGCCAGCAGTGGGACACCCCAGGCTGAAGCTTTCTTT.

This clone has more than one count but fewer than ten. The chain couples TRBV7-8 to TRBJ1-5, with 8 bases lining up with TRBD1. V shed 4 bases, J shed 7 bases, and the junction held 3 bases outside the gene matches. The CDR3 extends over 13 amino acids. The germline gives CDR1 SGHVS, CDR2 FQNEAQ. CDR3 loop: CASSYDRGQPQHF. CDR3 nucleotide sequence: TGTGCCAGCAGCTATGACAGGGGCCAGCCCCAGCATTTT.

The V call is TRBV6-4, the J call TRBJ1-2; 7 bases align to TRBD1. This CDR3 has 14 amino acids. Germline values: CDR1 MRHNA, CDR2 SNTAGT. Losses at the gene ends were 2 bases for V and 6 bases for J; bases not matched to a gene: 6. The CDR3 protein is CASSDLGQIDGYTF. The DNA for the CDR3 is TGTGCCAGCAGTGACCTGGGACAGATCGATGGCTACACCTTC.

The chain links TRBV5-4 to TRBJ1-1; the D is unclear. Between the trimmed V and J ends, which lost 2 bases and 0 bases, there was a span of 11 bases. In germline, CDR1 is SGHNT, CDR2 YYREEE (reference sequence). This CDR3 has 15 residues. The CDR3 DNA sequence: TGTGCCAGCAGCTTCGGGTCCCCTATGAACACTGAAGCTTTCTTT. The encoded protein is CASSFGSPMNTEAFF.

This chain uses TRBV19 with TRBJ1-3; D gene ambiguous. Germline V gene lookup returns CDR1 LNHDA and CDR2 SQIVND (reference sequence). V was pared by 2 bases and J by 3 bases, with 5 bases between. The CDR3 totals 13 residues. The CDR3 spells CASSISIGNTIYF. As DNA, the CDR3 is TGTGCCAGTAGTATATCAATTGGAAACACCATATATTTT. Variable domain in full (rest from reference TRBV19 and TRBJ1-3): DGGITQSPKYLFRKEGQNVTLSCEQNLNHDAMYWYRQDPGQGLRLIYYSQIVNDFQKGDIAEGYSVSREKKESFPLTVTSAQKNPTAFYLCASSISIGNTIYFGEGSWLTVV.

V and J are TRBV2 and TRBJ2-1; 8 bases line up with TRBD1. V was pared by 0 bases and J by 6 bases, with 16 bases of the junction left unmatched. The V gene's germline CDR1 is SNHLY and CDR2 FYNNEI. This CDR3 is 19 amino acids long. The CDR3 bases are TGTGCCAGCAGTGAAGCGAGGACAGGGCGCTTGGTCGGCGTCAATGAGCAGTTCTTC. Its protein is CASSEARTGRLVGVNEQFF.

This clone appeared once. V and J are TRBV20-1 and TRBJ1-1; D is unclear. This CDR3 contains 10 residues. V lost 2 bases and J lost 5, with 3 bases in between. Germline assignment: CDR1 DFQATT and CDR2 SNEGSKA (reference sequence). The CDR3 loop is CSARRTEAFF. The DNA for the CDR3 is TGCAGTGCTAGACGGACTGAAGCTTTCTTT.